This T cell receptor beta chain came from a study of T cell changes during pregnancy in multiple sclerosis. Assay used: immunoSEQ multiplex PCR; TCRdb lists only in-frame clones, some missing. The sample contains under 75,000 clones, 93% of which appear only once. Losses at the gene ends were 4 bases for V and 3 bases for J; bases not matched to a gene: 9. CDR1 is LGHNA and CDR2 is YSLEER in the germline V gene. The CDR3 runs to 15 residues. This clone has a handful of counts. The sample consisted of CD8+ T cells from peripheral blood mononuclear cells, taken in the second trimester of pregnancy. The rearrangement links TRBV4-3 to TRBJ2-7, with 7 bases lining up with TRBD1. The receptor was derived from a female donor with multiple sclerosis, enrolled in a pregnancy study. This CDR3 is CASSPQRTGSYEQYF. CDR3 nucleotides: TGCGCCAGCAGCCCCCAAAGGACAGGAAGCTACGAGCAGTACTTC.